One and the same sample provided the 11 T cell receptor beta chains below, sequenced in a study of cytomegalovirus exposure and HLA in healthy donors. Vbeta (60) and Jbeta (13) primers were used in the PCR. TCRdb keeps only in-frame clones here, not all; method: immunoSEQ multiplex PCR. The sample has some 60,000 clones; 65% to 90% are singletons. The sample consisted of PBMCs. These TCRs come from a female donor in good health and CMV-seronegative.

The gene calls are TRBV5-1 and TRBJ1-6, with D unclear. CDR3 size: 17 residues. Germline loops: CDR1 SGHRS, CDR2 YFSETQ. Trimming took off 0 bases at V and 2 bases at J, with 12 bases between the two ends. The CDR3 protein is CASSLERLGTYNSPLHF. The CDR3 DNA follows: TGCGCCAGCAGCTTGGAAAGGCTAGGCACCTATAATTCACCCCTCCACTTT. Filled out from reference TRBV5-1 and TRBJ1-6, the complete variable domain reads KAGVTQTPRYLIKTRGQQVTLSCSPISGHRSVSWYQQTPGQGLQFLFEYFSETQRNKGNFPGRFSGRQFSNSRSEMNVSTLELGDSALYLCASSLERLGTYNSPLHFGNGTRLTVT.

The chain is built from TRBV6-5 and TRBJ1-6, with 9 positions matching TRBD1. The CDR3 totals 16 residues. Germline lookup yields CDR1 MNHEY and CDR2 SVGAGI. The V gene end was trimmed by 0 bases and the J gene end by 11 bases; junction bases not matched to a gene: 8. The CDR3 sequence is CASSYSRTGVSTPLHF. CDR3 nucleotide sequence: TGTGCCAGCAGTTACTCCCGGACAGGGGTCAGTACACCCCTCCACTTT.

The chain combines TRBV28 with TRBJ1-3; no definite D call. CDR1 is MDHEN, CDR2 SYDVKM, per germline. Trimming pared 7 bases from V and 0 bases from J, leaving 16 bases between. This CDR3 is built from 16 residues. CDR3 in amino acids: CASTGGGRSSGNTIYF. The CDR3 nucleotides read TGTGCCAGCACCGGCGGAGGCCGGAGCTCTGGAAACACCATATATTTT.

In its sample, this clone was seen once. The J gene is TRBJ2-3, the V gene TRBV30; no clear D. Germline V gene data show CDR1 as GTSNPN and CDR2 as SVGIG (reference sequence). There are 13 residues in the CDR3. V gave up 0 bases and J gave up 1 base, with 5 bases separating them. In DNA form, the CDR3 reads TGTGCCTGGAGTGTAAGAGGCACAGATACGCAGTATTTT. Protein: CAWSVRGTDTQYF.

This sequence joins TRBV2 and TRBJ2-7, with 12 bases that match TRBD2. This CDR3 has 17 residues. With 6 bases clipped from V and 1 base from J, the junction kept 10 bases outside the gene matches. Germline V lookup: CDR1 SNHLY, CDR2 FYNNEI. Written as DNA, the CDR3 is TGTGCCAGCAGGAAAAGACTAGCGGGGGACACTTCCTACGAGCAGTACTTC. Protein product: CASRKRLAGDTSYEQYF.

V is TRBV27 and J is TRBJ2-5; TRBD1 matches 8 bases. The J call could be wrong; TRBJ2-7 is a better fit for the DNA end. The CDR3 length is 13 residues. CDR1 MNHEY and CDR2 SMNVEV come from the germline V gene (reference sequence). The CDR3 loop reads CASRHGQGLEQYF. The CDR3 region has the DNA TGTGCCAGCAGACATGGACAGGGCCTCGAGCAGTACTTC.

Concerning this clone: Its ends do not fully match the called genes, so a read error is possible. In the same sample, other DNA sequences code for this CDR3. The chain links TRBV28 to TRBJ2-1; D possibly corresponds to TRBD2 (5 bases). The CDR3 totals 14 residues. Germline CDR1 reads MDHEN; CDR2 reads SYDVKM. CDR3 loop: CASSLSPDWNEQFF. CDR3 DNA: TGTGCCAGCAGCTTATCACCGGACTGGAATGAGCAGTTCTTC. The variable domain in full, completed from reference TRBV28 and TRBJ2-1, reads DVKVTQSSRYLVKRTGEKVFLECVQDMDHENMFWYRQDPGLGLRLIYFSYDVKMKEKGDIPEGYSVSREKKERFSLILESASTNQTSMYLCASSLSPDWNEQFFGPGTRLTVL.

In its sample, this clone was seen once. The rearrangement links TRBV6-5 to TRBJ2-7; the D gene is possibly TRBD2 (7 bases). This CDR3 is 12 amino acids long. Per the germline V gene, CDR1 is MNHEY and CDR2 is SVGAGI. V lost 7 bases, J lost 6 bases, and 13 bases lay in between. Written as DNA, the CDR3 is TGTGCCAGCATGGGGGGGCTCGGCGAGCAGTACTTC. It translates to CASMGGLGEQYF.

The chain is built from TRBV5-6 and TRBJ2-7; 12 bases are shared with TRBD2. Germline trimming cut 1 base from V and 0 bases from J; bases unmatched to any gene: 5. CDR1 is SGHDT, CDR2 YYEEEE, per germline. This CDR3 has 17 residues. In nucleotides, the CDR3 is TGTGCCAGCAGCTTGATACTAGCGGGGGGTTTCTCCTACGAGCAGTACTTC. Translated: CASSLILAGGFSYEQYF.

Notes on this clone: The same CDR3 arises from other DNA sequences in this sample as well. The rearrangement uses TRBV19 and TRBJ1-5, with 9 bases matching TRBD1. The germline gives CDR1 LNHDA, CDR2 SQIVND (reference sequence). The CDR3 runs to 15 residues. Trimming removed 8 bases from V and 8 bases from J; junction bases left unmatched: 13. The CDR3 loop is CASQPGQGTEKPQHF. CDR3 nucleotide sequence: TGTGCCAGTCAACCGGGACAGGGAACCGAGAAGCCCCAGCATTTT. Supplemented by reference TRBV19 and TRBJ1-5, the full variable domain reads DGGITQSPKYLFRKEGQNVTLSCEQNLNHDAMYWYRQDPGQGLRLIYYSQIVNDFQKGDIAEGYSVSREKKESFPLTVTSAQKNPTAFYLCASQPGQGTEKPQHFGDGTRLSIL.

This chain uses TRBV7-3 with TRBJ2-5; D not resolved. This CDR3 has 11 amino acids. Germline assignment: CDR1 SGHTA and CDR2 FQGTGA. Trimming pared 5 bases from V and 5 bases from J, leaving 6 bases between. CDR3 residues: CASSPRETQYF. Here the CDR3 DNA reads TGTGCCAGCAGCCCACGGGAGACCCAGTACTTC.